This TCR beta chain was recorded in a study of human T cells and chemical hapten exposure. Specified time point: patch test 1, 2 weeks after DPC sensitization. The sample's treatment: therapeutic diphenylcyclopropenone sensitization with weekly scalp DPC. Note on this clonotype: Antigen unknown.

TCRdb recomputed calls from the RACE reads with MiXCR, one row per CDR3 protein. Of 95,000 to 150,000 distinct CDR3 sequences detected, roughly an eighth appear once; the ten largest clones hold 0.92%. Study-wide results and limits: Positive correlation was observed between PT1 expanded TCR counts and patch test score.

The V gene lost 8 bases and the J gene lost 2 bases, with 15 bases spanning the gap. Germline CDR1 and CDR2: MRHNA and SNTAGT. This CDR3 is built from 14 residues. Specimen: whole blood, collected in connection with sensitization to the hapten diphenylcyclopropenone (DPC). The clonotype comes from a man aged 18 to 29 with alopecia areata. Some clones in this sample may be carry-over from other donors' samples. This chain connects TRBV6-4 to TRBJ1-2; a possible D gene is TRBD1 (5 bases). CDR3 region: CASRRDVGNYGYTF. CDR3 DNA sequence: TGTGCCAGCCGCCGGGACGTCGGCAACTATGGCTACACCTTC.